The clone carrying this T cell receptor (beta chain) has only a few counts. Its target is not known. The junction differs from germline at one of its ends, possibly a read error. This sample is part of a study of T-cell reconstitution after alpha-beta-depleted transplantation in children. Findings of the study overall: There were reportedly several hundred expanded graft clones from which alpha-beta T cells came about two months after transplant. From surviving recipient T cells and thymic progenitors came the high day-60 TCRbeta diversity observed in some patients. The main origin of T-cell counts and diversity one year after transplant was newly produced T cells.

Unique molecular identifiers were built into the TCRbeta library. MiXCR, applied by TCRdb to the PCR reads, yields one record per CDR3 protein. The sample lists some 200,000 distinct CDR3 sequences, 8.4% seen once, with roughly 35% in the top ten. Germline assignment: CDR1 DFQATT and CDR2 SNEGSKA (reference sequence). CDR3 size: 13 residues. The chain is built from TRBV20-1 and TRBJ2-1, with D perhaps matching TRBD2 (5 bases). The sequencing used PBMCs, mostly from graft donor cells, collected 360 days after TCRalphabeta/CD19-depleted stem cell transplant. The sequence came from a male patient between 2 and 10 years old who had a stem cell transplant for acute myeloid leukemia, so the T cells may come from the graft donor. The CDR3 region has the DNA TGCAGTGCCAGAGGGCGGGTCTACAATGAGCAGTTCTTC. Its protein product is CSARGRVYNEQFF.